This entry concerns a single T cell receptor (beta chain). This sample was included in a study of cytomegalovirus exposure and HLA in healthy donors. This CDR3 comprises 13 residues. Germline loops: CDR1 MNHEY, CDR2 SVGAGI. The V end was cut by 2 bases, the J end by 0 bases, with 4 bases between. 60 Vbeta and 13 Jbeta primers were used in PCR. TCRdb's table, derived via immunoSEQ multiplex PCR, lists solely in-frame clones and lacks some. This sample yields 110,000 or so clones, of which roughly three quarters are seen a single time; approximately 1.2% belongs to the top ten. This rearrangement joins TRBV6-5 to TRBJ1-2; D remains ambiguous. The sample taken for sequencing was PBMCs. The receptor was derived from a man aged 35-49 years in good health and CMV-seronegative. The CDR3 region has the DNA TGTGCCAGCAGTTACCTTTCTAACTATGGCTACACCTTC. Amino acid sequence: CASSYLSNYGYTF.